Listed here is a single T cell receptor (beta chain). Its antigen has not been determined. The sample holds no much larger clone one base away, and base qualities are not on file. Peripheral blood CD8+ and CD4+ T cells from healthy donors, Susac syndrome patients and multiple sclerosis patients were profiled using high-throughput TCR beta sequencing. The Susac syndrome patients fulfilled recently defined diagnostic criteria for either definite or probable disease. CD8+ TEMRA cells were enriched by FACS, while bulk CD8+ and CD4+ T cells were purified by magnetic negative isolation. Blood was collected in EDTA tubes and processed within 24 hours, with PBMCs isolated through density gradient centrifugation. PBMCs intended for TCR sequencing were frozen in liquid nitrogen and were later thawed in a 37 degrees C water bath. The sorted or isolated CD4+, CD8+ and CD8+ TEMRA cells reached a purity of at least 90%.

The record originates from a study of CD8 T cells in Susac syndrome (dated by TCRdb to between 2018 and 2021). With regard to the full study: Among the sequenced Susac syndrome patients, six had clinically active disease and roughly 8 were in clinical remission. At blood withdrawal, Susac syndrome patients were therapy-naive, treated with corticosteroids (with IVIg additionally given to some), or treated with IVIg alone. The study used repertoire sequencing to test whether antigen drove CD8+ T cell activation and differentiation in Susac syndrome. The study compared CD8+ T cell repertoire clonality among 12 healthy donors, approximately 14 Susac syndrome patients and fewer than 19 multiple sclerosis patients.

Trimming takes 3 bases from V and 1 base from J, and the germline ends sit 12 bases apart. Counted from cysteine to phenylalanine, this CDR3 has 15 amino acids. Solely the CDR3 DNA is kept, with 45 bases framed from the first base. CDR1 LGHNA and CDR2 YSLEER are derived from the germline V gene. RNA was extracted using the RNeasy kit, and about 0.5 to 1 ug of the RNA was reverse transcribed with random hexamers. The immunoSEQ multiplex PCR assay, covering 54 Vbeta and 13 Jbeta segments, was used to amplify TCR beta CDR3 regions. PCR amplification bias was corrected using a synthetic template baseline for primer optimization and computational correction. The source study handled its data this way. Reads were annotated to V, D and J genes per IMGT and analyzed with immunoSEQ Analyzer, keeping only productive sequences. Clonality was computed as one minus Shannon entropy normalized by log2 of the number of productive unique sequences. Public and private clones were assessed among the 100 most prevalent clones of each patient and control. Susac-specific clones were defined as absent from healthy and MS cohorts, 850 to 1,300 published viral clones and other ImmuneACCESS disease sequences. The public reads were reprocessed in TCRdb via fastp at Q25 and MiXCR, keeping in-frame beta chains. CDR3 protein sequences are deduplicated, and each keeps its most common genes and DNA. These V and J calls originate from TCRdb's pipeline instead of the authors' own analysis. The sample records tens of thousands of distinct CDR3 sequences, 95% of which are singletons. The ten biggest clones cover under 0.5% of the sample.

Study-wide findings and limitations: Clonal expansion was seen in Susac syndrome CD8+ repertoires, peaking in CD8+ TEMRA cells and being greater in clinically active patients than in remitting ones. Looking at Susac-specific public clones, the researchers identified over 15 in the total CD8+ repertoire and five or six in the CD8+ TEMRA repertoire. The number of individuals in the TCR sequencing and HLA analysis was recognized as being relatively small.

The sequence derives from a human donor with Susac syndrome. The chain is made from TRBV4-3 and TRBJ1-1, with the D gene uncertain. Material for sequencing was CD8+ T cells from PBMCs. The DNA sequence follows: TGCGCCAGCAGCCAGAGAGACGGTTCGAACACTGAAGCTTTCTTT. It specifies CASSQRDGSNTEAFF.